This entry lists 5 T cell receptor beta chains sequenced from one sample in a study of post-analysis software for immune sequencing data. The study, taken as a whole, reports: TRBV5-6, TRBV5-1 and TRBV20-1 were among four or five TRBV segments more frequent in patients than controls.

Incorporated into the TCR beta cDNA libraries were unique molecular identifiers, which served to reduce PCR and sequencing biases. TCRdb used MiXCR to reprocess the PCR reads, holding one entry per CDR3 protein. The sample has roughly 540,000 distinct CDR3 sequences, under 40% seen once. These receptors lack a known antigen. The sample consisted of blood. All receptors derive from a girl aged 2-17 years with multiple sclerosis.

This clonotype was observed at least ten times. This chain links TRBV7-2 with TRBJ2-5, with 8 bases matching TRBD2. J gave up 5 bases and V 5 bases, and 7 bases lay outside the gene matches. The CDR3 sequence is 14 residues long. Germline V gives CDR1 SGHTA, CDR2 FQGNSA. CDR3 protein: CASSRREGWETQYF. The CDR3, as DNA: TGTGCCAGCAGCCGTCGGGAGGGGTGGGAGACCCAGTACTTC.

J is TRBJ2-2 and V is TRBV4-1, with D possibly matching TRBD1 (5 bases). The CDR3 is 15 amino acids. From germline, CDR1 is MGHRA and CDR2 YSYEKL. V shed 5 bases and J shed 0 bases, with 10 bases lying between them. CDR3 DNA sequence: TGCGCCAGCAGCTCACGGACAACGAACACCGGGGAGCTGTTTTTT. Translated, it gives CASSSRTTNTGELFF.

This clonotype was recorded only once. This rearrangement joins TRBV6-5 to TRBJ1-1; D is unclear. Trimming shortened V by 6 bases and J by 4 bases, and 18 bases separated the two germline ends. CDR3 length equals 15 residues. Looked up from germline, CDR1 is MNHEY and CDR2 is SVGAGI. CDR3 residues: CASSYLVERGTEAFF. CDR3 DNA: TGTGCCAGCAGCTACCTTGTGGAACGAGGCACTGAAGCTTTCTTT.

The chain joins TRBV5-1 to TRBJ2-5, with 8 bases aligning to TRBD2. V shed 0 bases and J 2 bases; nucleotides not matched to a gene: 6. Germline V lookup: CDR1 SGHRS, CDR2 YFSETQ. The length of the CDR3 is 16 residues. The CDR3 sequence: CASSLVGTSIQETQYF. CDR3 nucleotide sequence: TGCGCCAGCAGCTTGGTGGGGACTAGTATACAAGAGACCCAGTACTTC.

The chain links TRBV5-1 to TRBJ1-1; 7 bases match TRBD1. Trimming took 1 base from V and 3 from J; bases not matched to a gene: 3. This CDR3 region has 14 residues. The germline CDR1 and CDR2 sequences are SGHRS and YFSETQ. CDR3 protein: CASSLQGEDTEAFF. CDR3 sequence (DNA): TGCGCCAGCAGCTTGCAGGGGGAAGACACTGAAGCTTTCTTT.